Below, 5 T cell receptor beta chains from the same sample are listed, as sequenced in a study of control samples from healthy donors and cancer patients. The data were produced by immunoSEQ multiplex PCR, yet TCRdb's version contains in-frame clones alone and is incomplete. Of about 75,000 clones listed, 75% to 90% are singletons. Input material: blood. These receptors were obtained from a man in his forties or fifties in good health.

The chain carries TRBV18 and TRBJ2-6, with D hard to call. V was shortened by 5 bases and J by 0 bases, with 8 bases between the two germline ends. Germline V CDR1 and CDR2: KGHSH, LQKENI. The length of the CDR3 is 15 residues. CDR3 region: CASSNGLSGANVLTF. The CDR3 DNA is TGTGCCAGCTCAAACGGCCTCTCTGGGGCCAACGTCCTGACTTTC.

The chain employs TRBV6-5 and TRBJ2-1; D is perhaps TRBD2 (7 bases). This CDR3 is built from 13 residues. The germline V and J ends were trimmed by 6 bases and 7 bases, with 13 bases remaining between them. CDR1 and CDR2 from the germline V gene are MNHEY and SVGAGI. The DNA of the CDR3 is TGTGCCAGCAGCCAGGGGAGGGAAAATGAGCAGTTCTTC. Amino acids: CASSQGRENEQFF.

This sequence joins TRBV5-4 and TRBJ2-5, with D uncertain. Germline CDR1 and CDR2: SGHNT and YYREEE (reference sequence). This CDR3 spans 13 amino acids. V dropped 4 bases and J dropped 2 bases, with 9 bases sitting between them. CDR3 sequence: CASSPDPQETQYF. The CDR3 region has the DNA TGTGCCAGCAGCCCCGACCCGCAAGAGACCCAGTACTTC.

This clone was counted a single time. The rearrangement links TRBV3-1 (or the pseudogene TRBV3-2) to TRBJ2-1; D is uncertain. CDR1 and CDR2 from the germline V gene are LGHDT and YNNKEL (reference sequence). The CDR3 loop spans 14 amino acids. Trimming cost V 0 bases and J 8 bases, with 11 bases left between them. The CDR3 sequence is CASSQDVRSDEQFF. For the CDR3, the DNA is TGTGCCAGCAGCCAAGACGTAAGGAGCGATGAGCAGTTCTTC.

The gene calls are TRBV4-3 and TRBJ1-6; 8 bases map to TRBD1. The germline V gene has CDR1 LGHNA and CDR2 YSLEER. After removal of 3 bases from V and 7 bases from J, the junction contained 14 bases not matched to a gene. The CDR3 extends over 18 amino acids. The CDR3 sequence is CASSHYPAGQGGNSPLHF. The CDR3 DNA is TGCGCCAGCAGCCATTACCCAGCCGGACAGGGCGGAAATTCACCCCTCCACTTT.